This TCR beta chain comes out of a study of CXCR3-negative and CXCR3-positive naive CD8 T cells. Study in general: Each library held about 1.5 +/- 0.3 million TRB reads, 120 million to 150 million in total. The study's findings and limits: Upon cryopreservation, CXCR3 expression partially decreased, and most assays used fresh PBMCs. Surface CD5 looked about the same in the naive subsets, so the authors worked out TCR strength from TRB CDR3 properties.

Remarks on this clonotype: Its antigen remains unknown.

Carrying UMI labels, the TRB cDNA libraries were prepared through 5' RACE. With the 5' RACE reads reprocessed, TCRdb shows one record per CDR3 protein and no DNA. The sample data list approximately 24,000 distinct CDR3 sequences. The V gene's germline CDR1 is LGHNT and CDR2 FRNRAP. The CDR3 consists of 19 residues. Every CD8+ T cell subset underwent triplicate sorting at a few hundred thousand cells apiece. Sequences were obtained from naive CXCR3- CD8+ T cells from blood. Subset defined: CD45RO-CCR7+CD27+CD95- naive CD8+ T cells lacking CXCR3 (TNR3-). The chain carries TRBV12-5 and TRBJ1-5; TCRdb gives TRBD1 as the D gene, but with no DNA this cannot be confirmed. The sequence was obtained from a human donor in good health. Some clones in this sample may be carry-over from other donors' samples. This chain's CDR3 is CASGWILTGGGPRNQPQHF.